Described below is a single T cell receptor (beta chain) sequence and its context. The target antigen is unknown. The V gene's germline CDR1 is SEHNR and CDR2 FQNEAQ (reference sequence). CDR3 size: 14 residues. The V gene lost 2 bases and the J gene lost 2 bases, with 10 bases spanning the gap. The source of the sample is a study of vaccination effects on CD4 cells after COVID-19. Overall study context: Peptide-pool stimulation followed by sequencing identified expanded antigen-specific CD4+ clonotypes in the ViraFEST assay. Roughly 2.1 million PBMC per well received 10 IU/ml IL-2 and 8 to 10 ug/ml peptides in culture. Whole-study results and caveats: Relatively few convalescent patients took part in the study, which had no early post-infection timepoints.

Following culture for ten to eleven days, CD4+ T cells were isolated. The vaccine given was either BNT162b2 or mRNA-1273, in two doses. Both day 3 and day 7 saw half the medium replaced with IL-2 medium. Only in-frame clones appear in the TCRdb table, and some are missing; sequencing was by immunoSEQ multiplex PCR. Of nearly 45,000 clones listed, 72% are singletons. This sample comprised CD4+ T cells from PBMCs cultured without peptide, obtained after COVID-19 vaccination. This clonotype was obtained from a human donor who received a COVID-19 vaccine. V is TRBV7-9 and J is TRBJ2-7; a weak D match, TRBD1 (5 bases). The CDR3 DNA follows: TGTGCCAGCAGCTTATCGGCAGGGACCTACGAGCAGTACTTC. It yields the protein CASSLSAGTYEQYF. The variable domain in full, completed from reference TRBV7-9 and TRBJ2-7, reads DTGVSQNPRHKITKRGQNVTFRCDPISEHNRLYWYRQTLGQGPEFLTYFQNEAQLEKSRLLSDRFSAERPKGSFSTLEIQRTEQGDSAMYLCASSLSAGTYEQYFGPGTRLTVT.